Each of the 24 T cell receptor beta chains below was sequenced from the same sample in a study of human T cells and chemical hapten exposure. As to time point: patch test 1, 2 weeks after DPC sensitization. Described treatment: therapeutic diphenylcyclopropenone sensitization with weekly scalp DPC. MiXCR was run by TCRdb on the RACE reads, yielding one entry per CDR3 protein. The sample has fewer than 95,000 distinct CDR3 sequences, about 10% seen once. The material sequenced was whole blood, taken in connection with sensitization to the hapten diphenylcyclopropenone (DPC). The receptors originated from a man in his forties with alopecia areata. Some clones in this sample may be carry-over from other donors' samples.

This clonotype came up a few times. The chain uses TRBV6-2 or TRBV6-3 and TRBJ2-7; D gene ambiguous. Germline values: CDR1 MNHEY, CDR2 SVGEGT. Trimming cost V 8 bases and J 4 bases, with 15 bases left between them. The CDR3 length is 13 residues. The CDR3 sequence: CASQDGLNYEQYV. The CDR3 DNA sequence: TGTGCCAGCCAGGACGGGCTTAATTACGAGCAGTACGTC.

As DNA, the CDR3 is TGTGCCAGCAGTGAGGACAGGGGGATAGGCGGGGAGCTGTTTTTT. Protein: CASSEDRGIGGELFF. This chain connects TRBV6-1 to TRBJ2-2, with 10 bases aligning to TRBD1. Trimming removed 3 bases from V and 7 bases from J; junction bases left unmatched: 5. This CDR3 contains 15 residues. Germline V gene data show CDR1 as MNHNS and CDR2 as SASEGT.

The chain recombines TRBV7-6 with TRBJ2-7; maybe TRBD2 (5 bases). CDR1 is SGHVS, CDR2 FNYEAQ, per germline. Trimming cost V 5 bases and J 7 bases, with 12 bases left between them. This CDR3 contains 12 residues. CDR3 protein: CASSPTTGEQYF. As DNA, the CDR3 is TGTGCCAGCAGCCCCACCACGGGGGAGCAGTACTTC.

This chain connects TRBV11-3 to TRBJ2-3; no definite D call. V gave up 4 bases and J gave up 6 bases, with 14 bases separating them. Germline V gives CDR1 SGHNT, CDR2 YENEEA. The CDR3 consists of 14 residues. CDR3 sequence reads: CASSSRYNQDTQYF. CDR3 DNA sequence: TGTGCCAGCAGCTCGCGGTATAATCAGGATACGCAGTATTTT. The complete variable domain, with remaining parts taken from reference TRBV11-3 and TRBJ2-3, reads EAGVVQSPRYKIIEKKQPVAFWCNPISGHNTLYWYLQNLGQGPELLIRYENEEAVDDSQLPKDRFSAERLKGVDSTLKIQPAELGDSAVYLCASSSRYNQDTQYFGPGTRLTVL.

This clonotype was counted a few times. This chain connects TRBV7-8 to TRBJ2-2; no clear D. Germline CDR1 SGHVS, CDR2 FQNEAQ. There are 19 residues in the CDR3. The V end lost 1 base, the J end lost 1 base, and 19 bases lay between the germline ends. The CDR3: CASSLGSFRAKWNTGELFF. CDR3 DNA: TGTGCCAGCAGCTTAGGGTCCTTTCGGGCGAAGTGGAACACCGGGGAGCTGTTTTTT.

This clonotype was seen a few times. The genes are TRBV7-8 and TRBJ2-7, with 12 bases lining up with TRBD2. Trimming at V came to 3 bases and at J to 6 bases, leaving 6 bases not matched to a gene. From germline, CDR1 is SGHVS and CDR2 FQNEAQ. The CDR3 runs 15 residues. CDR3 coding DNA: TGTGCCAGCAGCTTGAGGACTAGCGGGATAGGCGAGCAGTACTTC. It is translated as CASSLRTSGIGEQYF.

The chain combines TRBV4-1 with TRBJ1-4; D is uncertain. V was trimmed by 1 base and J by 7 bases, leaving 10 bases between them. Germline V gene data show CDR1 as MGHRA and CDR2 as YSYEKL. The CDR3 is 14 residues long. CDR3 in amino acids: CASSQAGGGEKLFF. The CDR3 nucleotides read TGCGCCAGCAGCCAAGCCGGAGGCGGTGAAAAACTGTTTTTT.

V usage is TRBV24-1 and J usage is TRBJ2-3, with a possible D match to TRBD1 (5 bases). The length of the CDR3 is 17 residues. CDR1 is KGHDR, CDR2 SFDVKD, per germline. Trimming removed 0 bases at V and 3 bases at J, with 15 bases between. DNA for the CDR3: TGTGCCACCAGTGATTTGGGCCAAGGGGAAGGGACAGATACGCAGTATTTT. Translating it yields CATSDLGQGEGTDTQYF.

The rearrangement links TRBV7-4 to TRBJ2-7; D uncertain. The CDR3 has 15 residues. Trimming took 3 bases from V and 2 from J, leaving 14 bases between them. Germline CDR1 SGHVT, CDR2 SQSDAQ. The CDR3 nucleotides are TGTGCCAGCAGCTTTCCGGACCCACCGACCTACGAGCAGTACGTC. This translates into CASSFPDPPTYEQYV.

The chain joins TRBV29-1 to TRBJ2-3, with TRBD1 as a possible D gene (8 bases). This CDR3 spans 14 amino acids. Germline V CDR1 and CDR2: SQVTM, ANQGSEA. The V gene lost 3 bases and the J gene lost 4 bases, with 14 bases spanning the gap. CDR3 sequence (DNA): TGCAGCGTTGACGACAGGGGAGGGGCAGATACGCAGTATTTT. This codes for CSVDDRGGADTQYF.

The chain employs TRBV10-3 and TRBJ2-6, with TRBD2 identical over 8 bases. Germline V gene sequence: CDR1 ENHRY, CDR2 SYGVKD. With 6 bases clipped from V and 0 bases from J, the junction kept 4 bases outside the gene matches. The CDR3 covers 16 residues. The CDR3 is CAIRTSESSGANVLTF. CDR3 in DNA: TGTGCCATCAGGACTAGCGAGAGCTCTGGGGCCAACGTCCTGACTTTC.

This clonotype was observed a handful of times. This chain links TRBV6-5 with TRBJ1-5; possible D gene TRBD1, 5 bases. V lost 6 bases and J 5 bases, leaving 35 bases between the germline ends. Germline assignment: CDR1 MNHEY and CDR2 SVGAGI. CDR3 length equals 21 residues. CDR3: CASSPSPGSGGKIWSHQPQHF. For the CDR3, the DNA is TGTGCCAGCAGCCCCTCGCCGGGGTCGGGGGGTAAAATATGGTCTCATCAGCCCCAGCATTTT.

The chain uses TRBV6-5 and TRBJ1-2; D gene unclear. This CDR3 comprises 14 residues. Trimming removed 8 bases from V and 0 bases from J, with 13 bases in between. Germline V lookup: CDR1 MNHEY, CDR2 SVGAGI. CDR3 region: CASSPSVTNYGYTF. Here the CDR3 DNA reads TGTGCCAGCTCCCCTTCGGTGACTAACTATGGCTACACCTTC.

This clonotype was recorded many times. This chain links TRBV20-1 with TRBJ2-7, with unresolved D. Germline V gene data show CDR1 as DFQATT and CDR2 as SNEGSKA (reference sequence). CDR3 length equals 13 residues. The V end lost 0 bases, the J end lost 4 bases, and 10 bases lay between the germline ends. The CDR3 DNA reads as TGCAGTGCTAGAGAGCGGTACACATACGAGCAGTACGTC. Translating gives CSARERYTYEQYV.

This clonotype was counted ten times or more. V and J are TRBV29-1 and TRBJ2-3, with D perhaps TRBD1 or TRBD2 (5 bases each). Trimming removed 5 bases at V and 5 bases at J, with 8 bases between. CDR1 is SQVTM and CDR2 is ANQGSEA in the germline V gene. This CDR3 is built from 11 residues. The CDR3 sequence: CSVRDGDTQYF. The CDR3 nucleotides read TGCAGCGTTAGGGACGGAGATACGCAGTATTTT.

This chain connects TRBV20-1 to TRBJ2-7; D gene uncertain. The V gene lost 4 bases and the J gene lost 0 bases, with 28 bases spanning the gap. The CDR3 loop spans 19 amino acids. From germline, CDR1 is DFQATT and CDR2 SNEGSKA (reference sequence). CDR3 sequence reads: CSATNLFSLGRSSSYEQYF. DNA of the CDR3: TGCAGTGCTACCAACCTATTTTCCTTGGGCAGATCCTCCTCCTACGAGCAGTACTTC.

V gene TRBV7-9 combines with J gene TRBJ1-1; TRBD1 is a possible D gene (6 bases). Germline V lookup: CDR1 SEHNR, CDR2 FQNEAQ (reference sequence). This CDR3 has 14 amino acids. The ends were cut back, 5 bases at V and 2 bases at J, with 12 bases in the middle. The CDR3 nucleotides read TGTGCCAGCAGCATAGGACAGACAAACACTGAAGCTTTCTTT. Protein product: CASSIGQTNTEAFF.

This chain links TRBV12-3 or TRBV12-4 with TRBJ2-5, with 10 bases fitting TRBD2. This CDR3 contains 18 residues. V trimming: 4 bases; J trimming: 2 bases; junction bases outside the gene matches: 13. CDR3 nucleotide sequence: TGTGCCAGCAGTTCTATATTCGGGGGACTAGCGCCACAAGAGACCCAGTACTTC. Translation: CASSSIFGGLAPQETQYF.

The rearrangement links TRBV7-9 to TRBJ1-4; tentative D call: TRBD1 (5 bases). The V gene's germline CDR1 is SEHNR and CDR2 FQNEAQ (reference sequence). This CDR3 has 14 residues. V dropped 3 bases and J dropped 7 bases, with 12 bases sitting between them. DNA of the CDR3: TGTGCCAGCAGCTTCTCGACAGCGGGTGAAAAACTGTTTTTT. Encoded protein: CASSFSTAGEKLFF.

Of note for this clonotype: This clone may be a read error of a much larger clone one base away. V usage is TRBV5-1 and J usage is TRBJ2-5, with D tentatively TRBD2 (6 bases). Germline lookup yields CDR1 SGHRS and CDR2 YFSETQ. There are 16 residues in the CDR3. The CDR3 DNA reads as TGCACCAGCTCAGCTTCCGGGGGAGGCATCCAAGAGACCCAGTACTTC. Its protein product is CTSSASGGGIQETQYF.

In its sample, this clonotype was seen a few times. The J gene is TRBJ1-5, the V gene TRBV5-1; tentative D call: TRBD1 (5 bases). This CDR3 is 16 amino acids long. Germline-derived CDR1 and CDR2 are SGHRS and YFSETQ. Trimming left V 0 bases short and J 6 bases short, with 16 bases between. CDR3 coding DNA: TGCGCCAGCAGCTTGGGCGGAGAGGGGTCTGCTCAGCCCCAGCATTTT. This translates into CASSLGGEGSAQPQHF.

The sample holds a few counts of this clonotype. V and J are TRBV7-2 and TRBJ2-1; D uncertain. Germline values: CDR1 SGHTA, CDR2 FQGNSA. Trimming stripped 1 base from V and 4 bases from J, with 11 bases between. The CDR3 is made up of 15 amino acids. The CDR3 region is CASSLVASFYNEQFF. CDR3 bases: TGTGCCAGCAGCTTAGTTGCTAGTTTTTACAATGAGCAGTTCTTC.

This clonotype was counted many times. The genes are TRBV28 and TRBJ2-7; 7 positions match TRBD1. The CDR3 length is 15 residues. Germline assignment: CDR1 MDHEN and CDR2 SYDVKM. Losses at the gene ends were 6 bases for V and 3 bases for J; bases not matched to a gene: 11. CDR3 protein: CASRKTGQFGYEQYV. For the CDR3, the DNA is TGTGCCAGCAGGAAGACGGGACAGTTCGGCTACGAGCAGTACGTC.

The chain uses TRBV12-3 or TRBV12-4 and TRBJ2-7; D remains unclear. The CDR3 consists of 13 residues. The germline V and J ends were trimmed by 4 bases and 6 bases, with 13 bases remaining between them. In DNA, the CDR3 is TGTGCCAGCAGTTACGGACGGCTAGGCGAGCAGTACGTC. Translating gives CASSYGRLGEQYV.